This T cell receptor beta chain is drawn from a study of Ad26.COV2.S vaccination and SARS-CoV-2 variants. Turning to the study itself: The trial was COV1001 and the donor's arm was Ad26.COV2.S. By the intramuscular route, Ad26.COV2.S was given once, or twice 56 days apart. General observations from the study: Whether participants received vaccine or placebo, their non-spike TCR breadth was similar.

Indicated treatment: about 20 received Ad26.COV2.S at low or high dose, single or two shots; roughly five received placebo; per-sample allocation not given. Material that was analyzed had been drawn on day 63 after the first vaccine or placebo injection. As to this clone: Its antigen is unknown.

The method was immunoSEQ multiplex PCR; TCRdb's version includes in-frame clones alone and lacks a portion of them. The profile shows 400,000 to 450,000 clones, 80% to 95% of them singletons. The sequences come from peripheral blood, collected in a trial of Ad26.COV2.S vaccine versus placebo. The sequence came from a person aged 18 to 65 who received the Ad26.COV2.S COVID-19 vaccine or a placebo.

CDR3 coding DNA: TGTGCCAGTAGTATGGCGGGGGGCGAACGGACCTACGAGCAGTACTTC. This codes for CASSMAGGERTYEQYF. V and J are TRBV19 and TRBJ2-7; 8 bases line up with TRBD2. The CDR3 has 16 residues. Germline V gene data show CDR1 as LNHDA and CDR2 as SQIVND (reference sequence). With V trimmed by 3 bases and J by 2 bases, 9 bases remained unmatched.